The clone carrying this T cell receptor beta chain was picked up a small number of times. Its cognate antigen is unknown. Alongside blood RNA obtained from unsorted whole blood, germline DNA was also extracted. This record comes from a study of tumor-infiltrating lymphocytes in primary liver carcinoma. About the study: The study reported T1-T3 N0M0 tumors spanning 4.2 to 10 cm. Tissue type made little difference to sample yields of roughly 3.65 to 7.13 million productive TCRbeta reads. Study results and caveats: Between tumor regions, pairs overlapped more than tumor-adjacent and tumor-blood pairs did. Top-250-clone fractions were significantly higher in tumors than in blood (p = 0.039).

Trimming stripped 0 bases from V and 2 bases from J, with 12 bases between. CDR3 length equals 16 residues. Germline V gives CDR1 SGHDT, CDR2 YYEEEE. The template, 500 ng total RNA, yielded TCR beta cDNA made with a constant-region primer. A slightly modified ARM-PCR protocol with three nested multiplex PCR rounds produced these TCR beta libraries. TRBV1-TRBV30 forward and Cbeta reverse primers drove the first two roughly 9-cycle rounds. TCRdb independently ran MiXCR on the multiplex PCR reads; one entry per CDR3 protein. In the table there are about 330,000 distinct CDR3 sequences, roughly two thirds of which are singletons.

The rearrangement joins TRBV5-6 to TRBJ2-1; D possibly corresponds to TRBD2 (6 bases). The origin of this receptor is a man in his forties or fifties with primary liver carcinoma and hepatitis B virus infection. Input material: peripheral blood. The CDR3 is CASSLDERVAYNEQFF. In DNA form, the CDR3 reads TGTGCCAGCAGCTTGGACGAGCGGGTGGCCTACAATGAGCAGTTCTTC.